The clone carrying this T cell receptor beta chain was seen many times. Its antigen remains unidentified. These data originate in a study of T cells in Graves' hyperthyroidism and ophthalmopathy. Across the whole study: Sampling of peripheral blood happened at initial diagnosis, prior to any treatment.

Notes on the study in general: The model's output predicted ophthalmopathy at a median of 6.5 months prior to onset. Most expanded thyroid clonotypes above 0.001 recurred in blood.

Germline V lookup: CDR1 MNHNS, CDR2 SASEGT. Trimming removed 7 bases from V and 4 bases from J; junction bases left unmatched: 16. The CDR3 spans 17 residues. A patient was excluded if there was uncontrolled infection, other autoimmune disease, pregnancy or lactation. Using RNA transcripts as the source, TCR beta CDR3 regions were amplified. TCR CDR3 regions were first amplified by RT-PCR with HTBI primers. Each CDR3 protein is one row after TCRdb ran MiXCR on the multiplex PCR reads. The sample shows around 490,000 distinct CDR3 sequences, 20% of them seen only once. This chain links TRBV6-1 with TRBJ2-1, with 7 bases that match TRBD1. The clonotype comes from a man in his forties with Graves' ophthalmopathy. Material for sequencing was blood. The CDR3 nucleotides are TGTGCCAGCACCCCCTTAGAGGGGGCTAAACGATACAATGAGCAGTTCTTC. As protein: CASTPLEGAKRYNEQFF.